Here is one T cell receptor beta chain with its context. Antigen specificity is unknown. This sample was included in a study of cytomegalovirus exposure and HLA in healthy donors. Study as a whole: Early release data held some 79 million unique TCRs from HLA-typed donors.

Germline assignment: CDR1 SQVTM and CDR2 ANQGSEA. This CDR3 contains 14 residues. After removal of 1 base from V and 7 bases from J, the junction contained 8 bases not matched to a gene. The study's findings and limits: Earlier analysis found most TCR beta V segments productive about 87% or about 30% of the time. The study had only CMV serostatus as immune exposure information.

This PCR relied on a set of 60 Vbeta primers and 13 Jbeta primers. Sequenced by immunoSEQ multiplex PCR; TCRdb stores in-frame clones only, minus some. The table has 110,000 or so clones, 74% seen once. What was sequenced was PBMCs. The chain employs TRBV29-1 and TRBJ1-2; 8 bases line up with TRBD1. The receptor comes from a woman in her forties or fifties in good health and CMV-seropositive. CDR3 loop: CSVEGGQGASGYTF. As DNA, the CDR3 is TGCAGCGTTGAAGGAGGCCAGGGGGCGAGTGGCTACACCTTC.